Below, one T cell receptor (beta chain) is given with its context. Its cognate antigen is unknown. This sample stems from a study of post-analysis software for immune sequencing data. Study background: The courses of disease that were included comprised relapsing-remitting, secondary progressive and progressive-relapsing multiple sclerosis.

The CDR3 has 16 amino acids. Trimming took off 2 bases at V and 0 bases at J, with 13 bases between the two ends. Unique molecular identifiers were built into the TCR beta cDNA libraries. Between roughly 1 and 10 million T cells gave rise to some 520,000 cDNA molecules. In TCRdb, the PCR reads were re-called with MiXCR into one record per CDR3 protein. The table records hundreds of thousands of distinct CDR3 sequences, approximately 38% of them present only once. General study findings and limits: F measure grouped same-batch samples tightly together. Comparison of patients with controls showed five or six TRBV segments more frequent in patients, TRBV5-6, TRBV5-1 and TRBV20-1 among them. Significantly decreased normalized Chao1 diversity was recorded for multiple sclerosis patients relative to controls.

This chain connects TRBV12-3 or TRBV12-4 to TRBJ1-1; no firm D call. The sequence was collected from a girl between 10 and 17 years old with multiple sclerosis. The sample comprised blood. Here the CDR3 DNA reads TGTGCCAGCAGTTTATACACGGGGATGATGAACACTGAAGCTTTCTTT. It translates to CASSLYTGMMNTEAFF.